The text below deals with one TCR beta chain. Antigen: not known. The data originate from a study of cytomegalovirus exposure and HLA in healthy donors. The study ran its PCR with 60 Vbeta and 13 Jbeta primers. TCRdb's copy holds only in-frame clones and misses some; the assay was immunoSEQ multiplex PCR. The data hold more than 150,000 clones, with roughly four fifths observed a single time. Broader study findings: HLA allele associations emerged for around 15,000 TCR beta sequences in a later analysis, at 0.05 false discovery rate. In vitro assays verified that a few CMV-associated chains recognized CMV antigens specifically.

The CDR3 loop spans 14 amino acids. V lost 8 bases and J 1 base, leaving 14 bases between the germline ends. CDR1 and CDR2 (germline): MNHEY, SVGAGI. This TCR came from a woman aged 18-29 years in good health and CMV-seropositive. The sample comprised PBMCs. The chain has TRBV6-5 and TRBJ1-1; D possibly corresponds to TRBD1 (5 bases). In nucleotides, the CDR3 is TGTGCCAGCCGGCAATCCCAGGGGAACACTGAAGCTTTCTTT. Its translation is CASRQSQGNTEAFF.